This T cell receptor beta chain was sequenced during a study of cytomegalovirus exposure and HLA in healthy donors. Study results and limitations: Across HLA loci, a later analysis found differing TCR association rates, with DRB1 most and HLA-C fewest. A cluster of highly shared sequence variants was likely a sequencing artifact.

PCR amplification relied on 60 Vbeta primers (plus 13 Jbeta primers). Some clones are missing from TCRdb's copy, which holds only in-frame ones; the method was immunoSEQ multiplex PCR. Found here are some 130,000 clones, approximately 84% of them singletons; the top ten hold approximately 2.6%. The germline V gene encodes CDR1 LGHNA and CDR2 YSLEER. V was clipped by 0 bases and J by 10 bases, with 10 bases between them. CDR3 length equals 14 residues. A single count supports this clone. No antigen is known for it. V usage is TRBV4-3 and J usage is TRBJ1-6, with D uncertain. The sample comprised PBMCs. The sequence was collected from a boy aged 2 to 10 in good health and CMV-seronegative. CDR3 sequence reads: CASSQDRSWSPLHF. The CDR3, as DNA: TGCGCCAGCAGCCAAGACAGGTCCTGGTCACCCCTCCACTTT.